What follows is one TCR beta chain and its context. A few counts support this clone. This clone's antigen is unknown. Per-nucleotide qualities are absent, and no much larger clonotype sits a single base away. The V and J ends are trimmed by 2 bases and 3 bases, leaving 17 bases between them. Reading the germline V gene gives CDR1 MNHGY and CDR2 SAAAGT. Including the terminal cysteine and phenylalanine, the CDR3 comprises 17 residues. Only the CDR3 DNA stays, 51 bases, in frame from base 1. The library was made by the immunoSEQ multiplex PCR assay. Primary melanoma tumor tissue underwent high-throughput sequencing of the T-cell receptor beta chain. Per the original workflow: Among the repertoire analyses were the distribution of insertions and deletions and the sharing of TCRB CDR3 between samples. A gradient-boosted model ranked how well the T-cell fraction predicted outcome compared with histopathological variables. The source is immuneACCESS, and TCRdb retained only in-frame sequences with V and J called. Part of the clones is not carried over; for the studies checked, unresolved V genes explain less than half of this, and the remainder is unexplained. That table furnishes V, J and clone size, whereas the DNA furnished D and trimming. For this sample there are about 180 clones; around 64% appear just once. The ten top clones hold around 28% of the sample.

The data stem from a study of primary melanoma T cells and metastatic recurrence (dated by TCRdb to the early 2020s). About the investigation overall: The cohort consisted of around 180 primary melanomas of stage T2 to T4, each more than 1 mm thick. The study tested whether T-cell fraction and T-cell repertoire clonality in primary melanoma tumors predicted patient outcome. Histopathological grading of tumor-infiltrating lymphocytes was compared with the T-cell fraction derived from sequencing. The T-cell fraction measured by TCR beta sequencing was compared against progression-free survival as the clinical outcome. The investigation overall reported the following: Protection appeared to be conferred by a T-cell fraction above 20% regardless of ulceration status, mitotic rate or nodal disease. Tumor T-cell fraction was reported to predict progression-free survival independently of thickness, ulceration, mitotic rate and age. An effective T-cell-mediated antitumor response in primary melanoma was presented by the authors only as a suggestion rather than as a demonstrated mechanism. Progression-free survival prediction was reportedly improved more by adding T-cell fraction to tumor thickness than by adding any other histopathological variable.

Each patient's primary melanoma had been surgically resected and was viewed as potentially curable, though still at risk of metastatic recurrence. The sequence joins TRBV6-8 to TRBJ2-1; possibly the D gene is TRBD2, per 6 matching bases. The clonotype comes from a human donor with melanoma. The sample comprised melanoma tumor tissue. CDR3 loop: CASSYSGRGLNYNEQFF. The bases are TGTGCCAGCAGTTACAGCGGAAGGGGACTTAACTACAATGAGCAGTTCTTC.